This T cell receptor (beta chain) was profiled in a study of PD-1 blockade in classical Hodgkin lymphoma. The study's findings and limits: Repertoire differences have undefined causes, possibly disease activity or prior therapy. Relative to healthy donors, newly diagnosed patients reportedly had lower baseline TCR diversity, which was reported as lower still in relapsed/refractory patients. With CD4+ cells, TCR diversity rose significantly by C4D1, but not with CD8+ cells.

Generated by immunoSEQ multiplex PCR, the TCRdb table keeps only in-frame clones and is missing some. The data hold roughly 15,000 clones, with roughly 69% observed a single time. Concerning this clone itself: Its antigen is still unknown.

This CDR3 has 19 amino acids. Looked up from germline, CDR1 is SGHRS and CDR2 is YFSETQ. Trimming removed 4 bases from V and 5 bases from J; junction bases left unmatched: 18. Brentuximab vedotin exposure varied among the patients, all of whom had relapsed after autologous stem cell transplantation. The sample here was peripheral blood mononuclear cells (PBMCs), taken at baseline. The J gene is TRBJ2-1, the V gene TRBV5-1; 10 nucleotides align to TRBD1. This clonotype was obtained from a human donor with classical Hodgkin lymphoma. This chain's CDR3 is CASSPGGTGAGGAHNEQFF. Written as DNA, the CDR3 is TGCGCCAGCAGCCCTGGCGGGACAGGGGCCGGGGGGGCACACAATGAGCAGTTCTTC.